Presented here are 31 T cell receptor beta chains from one specimen sequenced in a study of blood T cells in healthy people across ages. PCR was performed a second time for roughly 7 to 12 cycles using a sample-barcoded 5' primer and a J-beta primer mix. In TCRdb, the 5' RACE reads were re-called with MiXCR into one record per CDR3 protein. The sample holds nearly 800,000 distinct CDR3 sequences, around three fifths seen once. Specimen: blood. These receptors were obtained from a man in his forties in good health.

V gene TRBV20-1 combines with J gene TRBJ2-7; 8 bases fit TRBD2. V lost 3 bases, J lost 7 bases, and 8 bases stayed unmatched. This CDR3 has 13 residues. Germline V CDR1 and CDR2: DFQATT, SNEGSKA (reference sequence). The CDR3 nucleotides read TGCAGTGCTAGGATTAGCGGGGCTTCGGAGCAGTACTTC. Translated, it gives CSARISGASEQYF.

This clonotype was counted only a few times. The CDR3 loop reads CASSLEAGLPYEQYF. For the CDR3, the DNA is TGTGCCAGCAGCTTAGAAGCGGGCCTACCCTACGAGCAGTACTTC. The V call is TRBV7-6, the J call TRBJ2-7, with D possibly matching TRBD2 (6 bases). Germline-derived CDR1 and CDR2 are SGHVS and FNYEAQ. The germline V and J ends were trimmed by 1 base and 2 bases, with 12 bases remaining between them. The CDR3 contains 15 residues.

For the CDR3, the DNA is TGTGCCAGCAGTCTATCCTCCGTTGAGGATGGCTACACCTTC. Translated: CASSLSSVEDGYTF. This sequence joins TRBV28 and TRBJ1-2; no firm D call. Germline V lookup: CDR1 MDHEN, CDR2 SYDVKM. V lost 5 bases, J lost 6 bases, and 16 bases lay in between. This CDR3 region has 14 residues.

The chain carries TRBV29-1 and TRBJ2-1, with D possibly being TRBD1 (6 bases). CDR1 and CDR2 from the germline V gene are SQVTM and ANQGSEA. V was shortened by 3 bases and J by 4 bases, with 16 bases between the two germline ends. This CDR3 has 15 amino acids. The CDR3 is CSVESRDTFYNEQFF. The CDR3 nucleotides read TGCAGCGTTGAGTCTCGGGACACCTTTTACAATGAGCAGTTCTTC.

About this clonotype itself: The DNA is left out, because the CDR3 cannot be placed on it with certainty; the CDR3 is given as TCRdb lists it. The V gene is TRBV20-1, the J gene TRBJ1-2; the tabulated D call, TRBD1, remains unverified against the DNA. From germline, CDR1 is DFQATT and CDR2 SNEGSKA (reference sequence). Counting both end residues, the CDR3 totals 15 amino acids. CDR3 in amino acids: CSAPFGEGWSYGYTF.

The chain joins TRBV24-1 to TRBJ2-4, with D tentatively TRBD2 (5 bases). Matching the DNA end better, TRBJ2-5 makes the J call doubtful. Germline-derived CDR1 and CDR2 are KGHDR and SFDVKD. The CDR3 consists of 16 residues. In nucleotides, the CDR3 is TGTGCCACCAGTGATCCCAGAGGGCGATTCCAAGAGACCCAGTACTTC. Translation gives CATSDPRGRFQETQYF.

The chain couples TRBV15 to TRBJ2-3, with D unresolved. The CDR3 extends over 15 amino acids. Trimming removed 0 bases from V and 0 bases from J, with 7 bases in between. Germline V CDR1 and CDR2: LNHNV, YYDKDF (reference sequence). The CDR3, as DNA: TGTGCCACCAGCAGAGATAAGGACAGCACAGATACGCAGTATTTT. This sequence encodes CATSRDKDSTDTQYF. Full variable domain (missing parts from reference TRBV15 and TRBJ2-3): DAMVIQNPRYQVTQFGKPVTLSCSQTLNHNVMYWYQQKSSQAPKLLFHYYDKDFNNEADTPDNFQSRRPNTSFCFLDIRSPGLGDTAMYLCATSRDKDSTDTQYFGPGTRLTVL.

This rearrangement joins TRBV7-9 to TRBJ2-7, with D unclear. V lost 1 base, J lost 3 bases, and 22 bases lay in between. Per the germline V gene, CDR1 is SEHNR and CDR2 is FQNEAQ (reference sequence). This CDR3 contains 18 residues. CDR3: CASSLDAPWNTQNYEQYF. CDR3 bases: TGTGCCAGCAGCTTAGATGCTCCCTGGAATACTCAAAACTACGAGCAGTACTTC.

This CDR3 is CASSSKLAGRYNEQFF. CDR3 in DNA: TGTGCCAGCAGCTCCAAACTAGCGGGCCGATACAATGAGCAGTTCTTC. The rearrangement joins TRBV11-3 to TRBJ2-1; 9 bases match TRBD2. CDR1 and CDR2 from the germline V gene are SGHNT and YENEEA. V lost 4 bases and J lost 4; bases outside the gene matches: 8. CDR3 length: 16 amino acids.

The chain recombines TRBV5-1 with TRBJ2-1, with 11 bases matching TRBD2. The germline gives CDR1 SGHRS, CDR2 YFSETQ. The ends lost 0 bases at V and 2 bases at J; junction bases unmatched: 7. This CDR3 has 18 residues. CDR3 sequence (DNA): TGCGCCAGCAGCTTGGTTAGCGGGGGGGCATCGGCCTACAATGAGCAGTTCTTC. Translation gives CASSLVSGGASAYNEQFF.

This clonotype was counted a few times. The chain carries TRBV3-1 and TRBJ2-7; the match to TRBD1 covers 9 bases. This CDR3 spans 15 amino acids. In germline, CDR1 is LGHDT, CDR2 YNNKEL (reference sequence). V dropped 4 bases and J dropped 5; count of bases not matched to a gene: 9. CDR3 residues: CASSRPGTGLHEQYF. The CDR3 DNA reads as TGTGCCAGCAGCCGTCCCGGGACAGGGTTGCACGAGCAGTACTTC.

The V call is TRBV29-1, the J call TRBJ1-1, with D maybe TRBD1 (6 bases). The V end was cut by 6 bases, the J end by 3 bases, with 11 bases between. The CDR3 is 12 residues long. The germline CDR1 and CDR2 sequences are SQVTM and ANQGSEA. CDR3 loop: CSVSGVDTEAFF. DNA of the CDR3: TGCAGCGTCTCAGGGGTCGACACTGAAGCTTTCTTT.

The chain is built from TRBV4-1 and TRBJ2-2; D possibly corresponds to TRBD2 (6 bases). V was shortened by 3 bases and J by 3 bases, with 14 bases between the two germline ends. Germline-derived CDR1 and CDR2 are MGHRA and YSYEKL. This CDR3 is 16 amino acids long. The CDR3 loop is CASSQDVGGDTGELFF. CDR3 sequence (DNA): TGCGCCAGCAGCCAGGACGTGGGCGGGGACACCGGGGAGCTGTTTTTT.

This clonotype was counted a few times. The chain is built from TRBV7-2 and TRBJ2-3; D unclear. CDR1 is SGHTA and CDR2 is FQGNSA in the germline V gene. The length of the CDR3 is 14 residues. Trimming pared 5 bases from V and 8 bases from J, leaving 17 bases between. In nucleotides, the CDR3 is TGTGCCAGCAGCGGAGATGGGATGTGGGGTACGCAGTATTTT. This codes for CASSGDGMWGTQYF.

This chain uses TRBV21-1 with TRBJ2-1; the table's D gene call, TRBD1, was not cross checked with the DNA. TRBV21-1 is reported as a pseudogene. This CDR3 has 20 amino acids. CDR3 residues: CASNPKGGAPLARYYNEQFF. The DNA for the CDR3 is TGTGCCAGCAATCCTAAGGGGGGCGCTCCCCTGGCTCGTTACTACAATGAGCAGTTCTTC.

J is TRBJ1-6 and V is TRBV3-1; TRBD1 aligns across 7 bases. Germline trimming cut 3 bases from V and 7 bases from J; bases unmatched to any gene: 6. The CDR3 length is 15 residues. CDR1 is LGHDT, CDR2 YNNKEL, per germline (reference sequence). CDR3 protein: CASSHATGRNSPLHF. The CDR3 DNA reads TGTGCCAGCAGCCATGCGACAGGGAGGAATTCACCCCTCCACTTT.

The gene calls are TRBV20-1 and TRBJ1-1; a weak D match, TRBD1 (6 bases). This CDR3 has 13 residues. V dropped 6 bases and J dropped 1 base, with 12 bases sitting between them. Germline CDR1 DFQATT, CDR2 SNEGSKA (reference sequence). The CDR3, as DNA: TGCAGTGCGGGTTTACAGGGGAACACTGAAGCTTTCTTT. It yields the protein CSAGLQGNTEAFF.

This clonotype has just a few counts. This chain uses TRBV29-1 with TRBJ1-2; D is possibly TRBD1 (6 bases). CDR3 length: 13 amino acids. V was clipped by 4 bases and J by 6 bases, with 15 bases between them. CDR1 and CDR2 from the germline V gene are SQVTM and ANQGSEA. DNA of the CDR3: TGCAGCGTTGCCCTGGGGGGCTACAATGGCTACACCTTC. Its protein is CSVALGGYNGYTF.

The chain has TRBV20-1 and TRBJ1-5; TRBD1 agrees at 9 bases. With 3 bases clipped from V and 5 bases from J, the junction kept 14 bases outside the gene matches. Germline V gene data show CDR1 as DFQATT and CDR2 as SNEGSKA (reference sequence). This CDR3 region has 17 residues. CDR3 amino acids: CSARFSSAGQGYQPQHF. In DNA, the CDR3 is TGCAGTGCTAGGTTCTCGAGTGCGGGACAGGGCTATCAGCCCCAGCATTTT.

This chain joins TRBV6-2 or TRBV6-3 and TRBJ1-2, with unresolved D. This CDR3 region has 14 residues. Germline V CDR1 and CDR2: MNHEY, SVGEGT. The germline V and J ends were trimmed by 8 bases and 4 bases, with 17 bases remaining between them. The DNA for the CDR3 is TGTGCCAGCCAAAAGGGAGGAAACTTCTATGGCTACACCTTC. Translating gives CASQKGGNFYGYTF.

J is TRBJ2-5 and V is TRBV20-1; TRBD2 might be the D (7 bases). The last part of the DNA fits TRBJ2-7 better; the J call may be wrong. Germline V gene data show CDR1 as DFQATT and CDR2 as SNEGSKA (reference sequence). The CDR3 is made up of 17 amino acids. CDR3 bases: TGCAGTGCTAGAGGGGGGGGCCTGATGACTAATAACTACGAGCAGTACTTC. This gives the protein CSARGGGLMTNNYEQYF.

The count of this clonotype is one. The chain has TRBV9 and TRBJ2-5; D uncertain. This CDR3 region has 15 residues. From germline, CDR1 is SGDLS and CDR2 YYNGEE. V lost 4 bases to trimming and J lost 0 bases, with 13 bases between them. DNA of the CDR3: TGTGCCAGCAGCCCCCCCGCCTGGTACCAAGAGACCCAGTACTTC. Amino acid sequence: CASSPPAWYQETQYF. Together with reference TRBV9 and TRBJ2-5, the CDR3 gives the full variable domain: DSGVTQTPKHLITATGQRVTLRCSPRSGDLSVYWYQQSLDQGLQFLIQYYNGEERAKGNILERFSAQQFPDLHSELNLSSLELGDSALYFCASSPPAWYQETQYFGPGTRLLVL.

In this sample, this clonotype turned up a few times. The rearrangement links TRBV12-3 or TRBV12-4 to TRBJ1-5; TRBD1 matches at 8 bases. The CDR3 contains 16 residues. Trimming cost V 6 bases and J 5 bases; bases outside gene matches: 12. The CDR3 DNA reads as TGTGCCAGCAGCGATCGGGACAGGCTCCTTGATCAGCCCCAGCATTTT. Translation gives CASSDRDRLLDQPQHF.

CDR3 bases: TGTGCCATCAGGGATGGACAGGCAGCCGATACGCAGTATTTT. Translation: CAIRDGQAADTQYF. The chain couples TRBV10-3 to TRBJ2-3, with TRBD1 matching over 7 bases. V shed 6 bases, J shed 6 bases, and the junction held 9 bases outside the gene matches. The CDR3 has 14 residues. From germline, CDR1 is ENHRY and CDR2 SYGVKD.

CDR3 protein: CASSHPLGAQYF. In DNA form, the CDR3 reads TGCGCCAGCAGCCACCCTCTGGGCGCCCAGTACTTC. The chain recombines TRBV4-1 with TRBJ2-4, with no clear D. Germline CDR1 is MGHRA and CDR2 is YSYEKL. This CDR3 is 12 amino acids long. V was cut by 3 bases and J by 13 bases, with 13 bases left in between.

The chain is built from TRBV28 and TRBJ2-7, with 12 nucleotides matching TRBD1. Germline V gene lookup returns CDR1 MDHEN and CDR2 SYDVKM. V was pared by 4 bases and J by 7 bases, with 5 bases of the junction left unmatched. The CDR3 sequence is 14 residues long. CDR3 sequence (DNA): TGTGCCAGCAGTTCGGGACAGGGGGCGAGTGAGCAGTACTTC. This translates into CASSSGQGASEQYF. Using reference TRBV28 and TRBJ2-7 for the parts outside the CDR3, the full variable domain is DVKVTQSSRYLVKRTGEKVFLECVQDMDHENMFWYRQDPGLGLRLIYFSYDVKMKEKGDIPEGYSVSREKKERFSLILESASTNQTSMYLCASSSGQGASEQYFGPGTRLTVT.

The chain joins TRBV7-9 to TRBJ2-1, with D possibly matching TRBD1 (5 bases). CDR1 and CDR2 (germline): SEHNR, FQNEAQ (reference sequence). This CDR3 region has 16 residues. The V gene lost 5 bases and the J gene lost 5 bases, with 19 bases spanning the gap. DNA of the CDR3: TGTGCCAGCAGCCATAGACAGTCCGTGATCGACAATGAGCAGTTCTTC. Protein product: CASSHRQSVIDNEQFF.

This clonotype was seen a handful of times. The gene calls are TRBV14 and TRBJ2-4; the match to TRBD1 covers 9 bases. The CDR3 is 13 amino acids. V was pared by 4 bases and J by 9 bases, with 4 bases of the junction left unmatched. CDR1 and CDR2 (germline): SGHDN, FVKESK. The CDR3 sequence: CASSLQGAIIQYF. CDR3 coding DNA: TGTGCCAGCAGCCTACAGGGGGCGATCATTCAGTACTTC.

This clonotype was observed many times. The chain has TRBV4-1 and TRBJ2-4; D not resolved. The germline CDR1 and CDR2 sequences are MGHRA and YSYEKL. The CDR3 runs 15 residues. Trimming removed 2 bases from V and 0 bases from J, with 8 bases in between. The CDR3 spells CASSQPTEAKNIQYF. CDR3 DNA: TGCGCCAGCAGCCAACCTACAGAAGCCAAAAACATTCAGTACTTC.

V and J are TRBV20-1 and TRBJ1-5; maybe TRBD1 (5 bases). Trimming shortened V by 2 bases and J by 4 bases, and 12 bases separated the two germline ends. Germline V gives CDR1 DFQATT, CDR2 SNEGSKA (reference sequence). The CDR3 has 14 amino acids. In DNA, the CDR3 is TGCAGTGCTAGAAGGCAGCGGGGGAATCAGCCCCAGCATTTT. This translates into CSARRQRGNQPQHF.

Notes on this clonotype: Mismatch with germline at one junction end may stem from a read error. The chain carries TRBV4-2 and TRBJ1-2; tentative D call: TRBD1 (6 bases). CDR3 length: 15 amino acids. Per germline, CDR1 LGHNA and CDR2 YNFKEQ. The CDR3 reads CASSEETQGTYGYTF. For the CDR3, the DNA is TGTGCCAGCAGCGAAGAAACACAGGGAACCTATGGCTACACCTTC.